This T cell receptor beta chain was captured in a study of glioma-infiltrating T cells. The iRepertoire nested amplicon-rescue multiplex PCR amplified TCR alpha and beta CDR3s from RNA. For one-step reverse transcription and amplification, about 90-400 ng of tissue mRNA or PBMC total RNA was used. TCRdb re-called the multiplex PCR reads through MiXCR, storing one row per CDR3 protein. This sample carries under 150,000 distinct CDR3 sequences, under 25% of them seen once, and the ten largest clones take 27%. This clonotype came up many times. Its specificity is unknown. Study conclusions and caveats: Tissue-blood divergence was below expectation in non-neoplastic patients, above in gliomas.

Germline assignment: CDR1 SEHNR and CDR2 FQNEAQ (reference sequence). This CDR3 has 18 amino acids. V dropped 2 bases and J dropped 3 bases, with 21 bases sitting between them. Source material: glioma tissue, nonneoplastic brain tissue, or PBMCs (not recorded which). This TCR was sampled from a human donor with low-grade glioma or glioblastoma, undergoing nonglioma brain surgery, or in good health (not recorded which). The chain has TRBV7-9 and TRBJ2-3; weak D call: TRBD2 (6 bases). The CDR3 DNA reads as TGTGCCAGCAGCTTACCCCGGGACTCCACCCCTCTTACAGATACGCAGTATTTT. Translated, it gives CASSLPRDSTPLTDTQYF.